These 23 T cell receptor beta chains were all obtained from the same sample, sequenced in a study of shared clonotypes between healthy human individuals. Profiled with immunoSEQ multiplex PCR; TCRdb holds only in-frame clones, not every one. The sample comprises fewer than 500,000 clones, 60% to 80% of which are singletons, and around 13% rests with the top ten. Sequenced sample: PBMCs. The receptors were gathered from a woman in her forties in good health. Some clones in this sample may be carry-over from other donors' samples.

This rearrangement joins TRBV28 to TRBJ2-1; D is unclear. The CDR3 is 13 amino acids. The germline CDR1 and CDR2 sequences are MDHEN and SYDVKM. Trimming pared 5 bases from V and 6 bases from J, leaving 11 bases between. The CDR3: CASSPSYVNEQFF. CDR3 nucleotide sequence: TGTGCCAGCAGTCCTAGTTATGTCAATGAGCAGTTCTTC.

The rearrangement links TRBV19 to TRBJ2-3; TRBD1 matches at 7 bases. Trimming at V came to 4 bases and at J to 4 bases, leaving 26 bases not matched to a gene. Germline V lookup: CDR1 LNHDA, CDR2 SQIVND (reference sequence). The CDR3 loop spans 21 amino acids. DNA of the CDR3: TGTGCCAGTAGTAGAAGGAGGACAGGCACAATTTCCCCCTTTCGCGCAGATACGCAGTATTTT. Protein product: CASSRRRTGTISPFRADTQYF.

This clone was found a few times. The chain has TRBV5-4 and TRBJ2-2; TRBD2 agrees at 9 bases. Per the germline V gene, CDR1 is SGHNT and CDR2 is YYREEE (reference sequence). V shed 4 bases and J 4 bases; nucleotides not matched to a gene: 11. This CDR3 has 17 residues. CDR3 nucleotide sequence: TGTGCCAGCAGCCCAGGCGGGAGGGGGCAGGGCACCGGGGAGCTGTTTTTT. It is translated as CASSPGGRGQGTGELFF.

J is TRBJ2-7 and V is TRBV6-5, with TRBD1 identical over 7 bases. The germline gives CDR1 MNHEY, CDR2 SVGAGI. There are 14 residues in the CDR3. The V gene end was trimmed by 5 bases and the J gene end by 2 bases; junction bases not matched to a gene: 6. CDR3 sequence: CASSLRDRPYEQYF. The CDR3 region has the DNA TGTGCCAGCAGTCTCCGGGACAGACCCTACGAGCAGTACTTC.

CDR3 loop: CASSPSGARDTQYF. The CDR3 region has the DNA TGCGCCAGCAGCCCCTCGGGGGCTAGAGATACGCAGTATTTT. This chain joins TRBV5-1 and TRBJ2-3, with D perhaps matching TRBD1 or TRBD2 (6 bases each). The CDR3 length is 14 residues. Trimming cost V 4 bases and J 5 bases, with 14 bases left between them. The germline V gene has CDR1 SGHRS and CDR2 YFSETQ. The full variable domain, completed using reference TRBV5-1 and TRBJ2-3, is KAGVTQTPRYLIKTRGQQVTLSCSPISGHRSVSWYQQTPGQGLQFLFEYFSETQRNKGNFPGRFSGRQFSNSRSEMNVSTLELGDSALYLCASSPSGARDTQYFGPGTRLTVL.

CDR3 coding DNA: TGTGCCAGCAGTCAGAATTACGCGAACACCGGGGAGCTGTTTTTT. It encodes CASSQNYANTGELFF. The chain combines TRBV25-1 with TRBJ2-2; D is undetermined. CDR3 size: 15 residues. The germline CDR1 and CDR2 sequences are MGHDK and SYGVNS. V shed 5 bases and J shed 0 bases, with 10 bases lying between them.

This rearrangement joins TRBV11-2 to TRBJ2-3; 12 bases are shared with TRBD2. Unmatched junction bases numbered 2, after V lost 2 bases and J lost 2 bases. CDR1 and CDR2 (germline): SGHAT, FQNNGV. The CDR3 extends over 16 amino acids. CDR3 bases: TGTGCCAGCAGCTTAAGGACTAGCGGGACCACAGATACGCAGTATTTT. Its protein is CASSLRTSGTTDTQYF.

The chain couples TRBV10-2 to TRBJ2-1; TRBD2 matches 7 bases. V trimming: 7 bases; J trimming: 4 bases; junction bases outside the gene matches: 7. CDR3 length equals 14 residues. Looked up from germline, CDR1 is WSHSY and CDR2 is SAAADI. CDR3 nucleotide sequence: TGCGCCAGCACCCCTAGCGGCACATACAATGAGCAGTTCTTC. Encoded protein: CASTPSGTYNEQFF.

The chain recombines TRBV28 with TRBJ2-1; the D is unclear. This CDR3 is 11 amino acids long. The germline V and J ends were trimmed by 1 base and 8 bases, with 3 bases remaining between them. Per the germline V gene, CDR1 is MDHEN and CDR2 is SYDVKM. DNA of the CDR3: TGTGCCAGCAGTTTATACGATGAGCAGTTCTTC. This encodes CASSLYDEQFF.

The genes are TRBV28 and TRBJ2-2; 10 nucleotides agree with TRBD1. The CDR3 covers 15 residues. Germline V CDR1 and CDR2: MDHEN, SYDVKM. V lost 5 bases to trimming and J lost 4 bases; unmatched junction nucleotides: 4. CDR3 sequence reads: CASSRQGAGTGELFF. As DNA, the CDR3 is TGTGCCAGCAGTAGACAGGGGGCGGGCACCGGGGAGCTGTTTTTT.

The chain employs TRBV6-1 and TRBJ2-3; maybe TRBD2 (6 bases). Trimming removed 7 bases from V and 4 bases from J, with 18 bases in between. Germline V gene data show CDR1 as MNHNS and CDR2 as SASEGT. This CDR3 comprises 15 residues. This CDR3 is CASKDASAGADTQYF. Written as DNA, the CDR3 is TGTGCCAGCAAAGACGCCTCAGCGGGCGCAGATACGCAGTATTTT.

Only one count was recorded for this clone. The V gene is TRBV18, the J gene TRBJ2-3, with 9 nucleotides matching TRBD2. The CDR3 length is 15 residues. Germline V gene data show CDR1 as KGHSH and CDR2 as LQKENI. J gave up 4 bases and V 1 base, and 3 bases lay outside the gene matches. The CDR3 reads CASSPRPSGADTQYF. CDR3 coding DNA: TGTGCCAGCTCACCACGCCCTAGCGGGGCAGATACGCAGTATTTT.

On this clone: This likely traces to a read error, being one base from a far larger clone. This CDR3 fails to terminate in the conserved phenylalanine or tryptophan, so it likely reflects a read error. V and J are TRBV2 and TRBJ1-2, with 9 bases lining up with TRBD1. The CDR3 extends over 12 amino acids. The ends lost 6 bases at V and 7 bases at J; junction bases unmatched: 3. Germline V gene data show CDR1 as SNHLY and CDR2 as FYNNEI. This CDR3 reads CASRGTGSGYTL. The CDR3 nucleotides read TGTGCCAGCAGGGGGACAGGGTCTGGCTACACCCTC.

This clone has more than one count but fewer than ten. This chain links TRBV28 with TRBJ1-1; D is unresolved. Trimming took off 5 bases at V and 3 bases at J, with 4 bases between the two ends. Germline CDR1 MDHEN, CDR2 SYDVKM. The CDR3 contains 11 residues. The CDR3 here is CASSPHTEAFF. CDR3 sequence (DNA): TGTGCCAGCAGTCCACACACTGAAGCTTTCTTT.

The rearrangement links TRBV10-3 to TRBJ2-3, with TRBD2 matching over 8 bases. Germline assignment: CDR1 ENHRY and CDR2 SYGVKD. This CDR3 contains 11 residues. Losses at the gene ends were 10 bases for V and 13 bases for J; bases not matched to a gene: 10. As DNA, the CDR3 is TGTGCCACCGGGACGGGAGGGGATGAGTATTTT. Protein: CATGTGGDEYF.

The CDR3 loop is CASSSGRYQETQYF. DNA of the CDR3: TGTGCCAGTAGTAGCGGGCGGTACCAAGAGACCCAGTACTTC. The chain couples TRBV19 to TRBJ2-5; D may be TRBD2 (5 bases). Between the trimmed V and J ends, which lost 4 bases and 0 bases, there was a span of 9 bases. Looked up from germline, CDR1 is LNHDA and CDR2 is SQIVND (reference sequence). The CDR3 consists of 14 residues. The full variable domain, with the rest looked up from reference TRBV19 and TRBJ2-5, is DGGITQSPKYLFRKEGQNVTLSCEQNLNHDAMYWYRQDPGQGLRLIYYSQIVNDFQKGDIAEGYSVSREKKESFPLTVTSAQKNPTAFYLCASSSGRYQETQYFGPGTRLLVL.

This CDR3 is CASSLEGAQNEKLFF. The DNA of the CDR3 is TGCGCCAGCAGCTTAGAGGGAGCCCAAAATGAAAAACTGTTTTTT. The chain employs TRBV5-1 and TRBJ1-4; D not certain. Germline-derived CDR1 and CDR2 are SGHRS and YFSETQ. This CDR3 is 15 amino acids long. The V end was cut by 2 bases, the J end by 5 bases, with 13 bases between.

CDR3 nucleotide sequence: TGTGCCAGCAGCCCCACGGTAGCGGGAGGCCTGGCGCAGTATTTT. Its protein is CASSPTVAGGLAQYF. The chain has TRBV4-2 and TRBJ2-3; 10 bases map to TRBD2. The germline CDR1 and CDR2 sequences are LGHNA and YNFKEQ. This CDR3 contains 15 residues. After removal of 4 bases from V and 10 bases from J, the junction contained 11 bases not matched to a gene.

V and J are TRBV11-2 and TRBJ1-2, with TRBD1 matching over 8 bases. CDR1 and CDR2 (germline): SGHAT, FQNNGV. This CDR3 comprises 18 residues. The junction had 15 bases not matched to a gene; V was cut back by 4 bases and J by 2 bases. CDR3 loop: CASSSNQGTGRLNYGYTF. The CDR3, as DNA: TGTGCCAGCAGCTCTAACCAAGGGACAGGAAGACTCAACTATGGCTACACCTTC.

CDR3 residues: CASSVLALNTEAFF. The CDR3 nucleotides are TGTGCCAGCAGTGTGCTGGCCTTGAACACTGAAGCTTTCTTT. The chain couples TRBV2 to TRBJ1-1; D is uncertain. The CDR3 length is 14 residues. In germline, CDR1 is SNHLY, CDR2 FYNNEI. Between the trimmed V and J ends, which lost 4 bases and 0 bases, there was a span of 9 bases.

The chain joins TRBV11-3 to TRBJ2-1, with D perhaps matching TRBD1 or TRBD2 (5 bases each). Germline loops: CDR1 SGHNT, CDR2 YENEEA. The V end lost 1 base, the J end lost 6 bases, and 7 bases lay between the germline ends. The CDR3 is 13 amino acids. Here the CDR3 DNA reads TGTGCCAGCAGCTTAGGGGGGACCAATGAGCAGTTCTTC. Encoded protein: CASSLGGTNEQFF.

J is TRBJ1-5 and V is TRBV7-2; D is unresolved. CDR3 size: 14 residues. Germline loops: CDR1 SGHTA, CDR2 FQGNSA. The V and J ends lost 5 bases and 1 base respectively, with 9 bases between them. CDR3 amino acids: CASSPGRSNQPQHF. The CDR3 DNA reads TGTGCCAGCAGCCCCGGACGGAGCAATCAGCCCCAGCATTTT.

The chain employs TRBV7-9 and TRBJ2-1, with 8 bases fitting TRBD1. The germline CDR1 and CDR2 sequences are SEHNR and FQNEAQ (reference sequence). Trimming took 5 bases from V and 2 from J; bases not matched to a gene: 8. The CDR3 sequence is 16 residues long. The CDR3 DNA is TGTGCCAGCAGCCCAGGGGGCGGGACGGCCTACAATGAGCAGTTCTTC. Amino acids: CASSPGGGTAYNEQFF.